The clone carrying this T cell receptor beta chain was found a few times. Its target is not known. The record originates from a study of response to subunit inactivated influenza vaccine. Study-wide findings and caveats: The authors suggested that few new T cells are recruited per seasonal influenza vaccination.

TCRdb re-called the RT-PCR reads with MiXCR, one entry per CDR3 protein. Of about 650,000 distinct CDR3 sequences listed, 14% are singletons. From germline, CDR1 is DFQATT and CDR2 SNEGSKA (reference sequence). This CDR3 region has 12 residues. The V end was cut by 0 bases, the J end by 7 bases, with 7 bases between. The TCR sequence derives from a man aged 50 or older who received an inactivated influenza vaccine. The chain joins TRBV20-1 to TRBJ2-1, with a possible D match to TRBD1 (5 bases). The specimen was PBMCs from blood, collected less than 15 days before vaccination. The CDR3 sequence is CSARDAGNEQFF. The CDR3 nucleotides are TGCAGTGCTAGAGATGCAGGGAATGAGCAGTTCTTC.